The rows below give T cell receptor beta chains drawn from one sample of a study of blood T cells in healthy people across ages. MiXCR was run by TCRdb on the 5' RACE reads, yielding one entry per CDR3 protein. The sample shows around 1,000,000 distinct CDR3 sequences, approximately 25% of them seen only once. The same sample was also used in a study of T cells of mothers and their children.

Sequenced: blood. The receptor set was obtained from a girl aged 2-10 years in good health. Both conserved end residues are part of each CDR3. The D gene is left open where the match is weak. For some rows the clone size is stated as once, few or many, or as a class when expanded; others skip it.

d_call j_call v_call clone_size cdr3_nt cdr3_aa
NA TRBJ1-1 TRBV28 few TGTGCCAGCAGTTCGTATCAGGATTGGGGGCGGACTGAAGCTTTCTTT CASSSYQDWGRTEAFF
NA TRBJ2-3 TRBV5-5 NA TGTGCCAGCAGCGTGGGACCGGGACCCGGGCCAGATACGCAGTATTTT CASSVGPGPGPDTQYF
NA TRBJ1-5 TRBV6-5 NA TGTGCCAGCAGTTGGGGTGTTGGCAATCAGCCCCAGCATTTT CASSWGVGNQPQHF
NA TRBJ2-2 TRBV12-3/TRBV12-4 few TGTGCCAGCAGTTTAAGGAACGCAGGCAGGGGGAACACCGGGGAGCTGTTTTTT CASSLRNAGRGNTGELFF
NA TRBJ2-5 TRBV12-3/TRBV12-4 many TGTGCCTCCGGCGTCGGGGAGACCCAGTACTTC CASGVGETQYF
TRBD1 TRBJ1-2 TRBV18 few TGTGCCAGCTCACGACAGGGAATCGGGGAAGGCTACACCTTC CASSRQGIGEGYTF
TRBD2 TRBJ2-5 TRBV27 many TGTGCCAGCACCAGCGGGGCAATGGACGGAGAGACCCAGTACTTC CASTSGAMDGETQYF
TRBD2 TRBJ2-5 TRBV6-1 many TGTGCCACCCAAACTCGGGCGGGGGAAGAGACCCAGTACTTC CATQTRAGEETQYF
NA TRBJ2-1 TRBV5-1 few TGCGCCAGCAGCCCCCCCGACTCCGGCTACAATGAGCAGTTCTTC CASSPPDSGYNEQFF
NA TRBJ2-2 TRBV13 few TGTGCCAGCGGCCCTCTAGCGACCGGGGAGCTGTTTTTT CASGPLATGELFF
NA TRBJ2-5 TRBV19 few TGTGCCAGTAGTGTGGACAGAACAAGTCAGACCCAGTACTTC CASSVDRTSQTQYF
NA TRBJ1-2 TRBV20-1 NA TGCAGTGCTAGAGATGAAGGTCATGCTAACTATGGCTACACCTTC CSARDEGHANYGYTF
NA TRBJ1-4 TRBV6-5 few TGTGCCAGCAGTTACTCGAAAGGCACAAGGGAAAAACTGTTTTTT CASSYSKGTREKLFF
TRBD2 TRBJ2-3 TRBV9 few TGTGCCAGCAGCGACCAGCGGGGGGACTCAGATACGCAGTATTTT CASSDQRGDSDTQYF
TRBD2 TRBJ2-1 TRBV10-2 NA TGCGCCAGCAGTGCGGGACTAGCGGGAGTTGATGAGCAGTTCTTC CASSAGLAGVDEQFF
NA TRBJ2-6 TRBV2 few TGTGCCAGCGCGACAGGCTCTGGGGCCAACGTCCTGACTTTC CASATGSGANVLTF
TRBD1 TRBJ2-3 TRBV29-1 NA TGCAGCGTGGGACAGGGCGTAAGGCAGTATTTT CSVGQGVRQYF
NA TRBJ1-5 TRBV4-1 few TGCGCCAGCAGCCAAACCGACAGCAATCAGCCCCAGCATTTT CASSQTDSNQPQHF
NA TRBJ2-3 TRBV5-1 NA TGCGCCAGCAGCCAACTCGGGGATATAACAGATACGCAGTATTTT CASSQLGDITDTQYF
TRBD1 TRBJ1-1 TRBV7-3 few TGTGCCAGCAGCCAATATGACAGGGGGGCCCTAAACACTGAAGCTTTCTTT CASSQYDRGALNTEAFF
NA TRBJ2-3 TRBV29-1 few TGCAGCGTTGGAACGGCGGGATGGATAGATACGCAGTATTTT CSVGTAGWIDTQYF
NA TRBJ1-4 TRBV12-3/TRBV12-4 few TGTGCCAGCAGTTCTGGGCCGGCCTTTCTGTTTTTT CASSSGPAFLFF
TRBD1 TRBJ2-2 TRBV11-2 NA TGTGCCAGCAGACATCTACAGGGGTCCGGGGAGCTGTTTTTT CASRHLQGSGELFF
NA TRBJ2-1 TRBV7-2 NA TGTGCCAGCAGCTTAGCGCTGGGGGACTCCTACAATGAGCAGTTCTTC CASSLALGDSYNEQFF
NA TRBJ2-7 TRBV3-1 NA TGTGCCAGCAGCCCCAATGGGGCCCTTATCGACGAGCAGTACTTC CASSPNGALIDEQYF
TRBD1 TRBJ2-1 TRBV4-2 NA TGTGCCAGCAGCCAAAAACGAAAAAGACAGGGGTTTTACAATGAGCAGTTCTTC CASSQKRKRQGFYNEQFF
TRBD2 TRBJ2-1 TRBV10-3 NA TGTGCCATCAGTGAGGGCGGGAGGGCCCATGGGAATGAGCAGTTCTTC CAISEGGRAHGNEQFF
TRBD1 TRBJ1-1 TRBV7-3 few TGTGCCAGCAGCTTAGAGGGGGCCGTGAACACTGAAGCTTTCTTT CASSLEGAVNTEAFF
TRBD1 TRBJ2-3 TRBV9 few TGTGCCAGCAGCGTAGCTTGGGGACAGGGGAGCGGGACTAGCACAGATACGCAGTATTTT CASSVAWGQGSGTSTDTQYF
NA TRBJ2-1 TRBV7-2 NA TGTGCCAGCAGCTTAGCGTCTAGTTCCCATGAGCAGTTCTTC CASSLASSSHEQFF
NA TRBJ2-7 TRBV13 few TGTGCCAGCAGCTCCGGGAACAAAAACTACGAGCAGTACTTC CASSSGNKNYEQYF
NA TRBJ1-1 TRBV7-3 few TGTGCCAGCAGCGACCAGGAGGGGGGCACTGAAGCTTTCTTT CASSDQEGGTEAFF
NA TRBJ2-5 TRBV2 NA TGTGCCAGTCGACGGACAGAGACCCAGTACTTC CASRRTETQYF
TRBD1 TRBJ1-4 TRBV7-9 NA TGTGCCAGCAGCACCGGGACAGAAGATGAAAAACTGTTTTTT CASSTGTEDEKLFF